The sequence of this TCR beta chain was determined in a study of spatial heterogeneity in lung cancer. Broader study findings: Among blood samples, ubiquitous expanded tumor TCRs appeared more at resection than at follow-up.

Carried by each TCR cDNA molecule was a unique molecular identifier. MiXCR, run by TCRdb on the 5' RACE reads, gives a single entry per CDR3 protein. The data hold about 48,000 distinct CDR3 sequences, with over 4.5% observed a single time. On this clonotype: Its target is unknown.

V dropped 0 bases and J dropped 2 bases, with 10 bases sitting between them. Germline V CDR1 and CDR2: DFQATT, SNEGSKA (reference sequence). The CDR3 consists of 14 residues. The sample's time point: sample taken at primary tumor resection. Unsorted whole RNA samples from tumor, nontumor lung or frozen PBMC were sequenced. The cohort: about 79 early-stage, untreated non-small cell lung cancer patients. The clonotype was recovered from a male donor with early-stage non-small cell lung cancer. The rearrangement links TRBV20-1 to TRBJ1-1; D gene uncertain. Source: PBMCs, taken at surgery. The CDR3 region is CSARDFVENTEAFF. Written as DNA, the CDR3 is TGCAGTGCTAGAGATTTCGTGGAAAACACTGAAGCTTTCTTT.